The 10 T cell receptor beta chains given below trace back to one sample, sequenced in a study of CD8 T cells in Susac syndrome (dated by TCRdb to between 2019 and 2020). Libraries came from the immunoSEQ multiplex PCR assay. RNA was extracted with the RNeasy kit and about 0.5 to 1 ug was reverse transcribed using random hexamers. TCRdb applied fastp at Q25 and MiXCR to the public reads, then kept only in-frame beta chains. Each record represents a unique CDR3 protein, reported with the most common genes and DNA among its rows. This sample comprises around 200,000 distinct CDR3 sequences, over 85% of them detected only once. Clones ranked in the top ten supply approximately 0.094% of the sample. Sequencing was done on a sample of CD4+ T cells from PBMCs. These TCRs come from a human donor in good health.

This chain uses TRBV20-1 with TRBJ2-3, with D tentatively TRBD2 (5 bases). The CDR3 is 14 residues long. V was trimmed by 6 bases and J by 6 bases, leaving 19 bases between them. The germline V gene has CDR1 DFQATT and CDR2 SNEGSKA (reference sequence). The CDR3 sequence: CSAISGRGVDTQYF. The CDR3 DNA reads as TGCAGTGCCATTAGTGGGAGAGGAGTGGATACGCAGTATTTT.

The rearrangement joins TRBV18 to TRBJ1-5, with D maybe TRBD1 (6 bases). V was cut by 4 bases and J by 3 bases, with 16 bases left in between. This CDR3 has 16 residues. CDR1 and CDR2 from the germline V gene are KGHSH and LQKENI. The CDR3 nucleotides read TGTGCCAGCTCACGGGAGACAGGCGTTAACAATCAGCCCCAGCATTTT. Protein product: CASSRETGVNNQPQHF. Variable domain in full (rest from reference TRBV18 and TRBJ1-5): NAGVMQNPRHLVRRRGQEARLRCSPMKGHSHVYWYRQLPEEGLKFMVYLQKENIIDESGMPKERFSAEFPKEGPSILRIQQVVRGDSAAYFCASSRETGVNNQPQHFGDGTRLSIL.

The genes are TRBV3-1 and TRBJ1-2, with D hard to call. The V gene's germline CDR1 is LGHDT and CDR2 YNNKEL (reference sequence). This CDR3 has 15 amino acids. The V end was cut by 0 bases, the J end by 1 base, with 9 bases between. The CDR3, as DNA: TGTGCCAGCAGCCAAGAAGTCACAGTTAACTATGGCTACACCTTC. It is translated as CASSQEVTVNYGYTF.

V and J are TRBV2 and TRBJ2-2; 7 positions match TRBD1. The length of the CDR3 is 15 residues. Germline loops: CDR1 SNHLY, CDR2 FYNNEI. J gave up 0 bases and V 3 bases, and 1 base lay outside the gene matches. CDR3 amino acids: CASSDDRANTGELFF. For the CDR3, the DNA is TGTGCCAGCAGTGACGACAGGGCGAACACCGGGGAGCTGTTTTTT. The full variable domain, with the rest looked up from reference TRBV2 and TRBJ2-2, is EPEVTQTPSHQVTQMGQEVILRCVPISNHLYFYWYRQILGQKVEFLVSFYNNEISEKSEIFDDQFSVERPDGSNFTLKIRSTKLEDSAMYFCASSDDRANTGELFFGEGSRLTVL.

The V gene is TRBV10-2, the J gene TRBJ2-5; D might be TRBD2 (6 bases). The CDR3 extends over 13 amino acids. Germline loops: CDR1 WSHSY, CDR2 SAAADI. With 6 bases removed from V and 4 bases from J, the gap between germline ends came to 12 bases. For the CDR3, the DNA is TGCGCCAGCAGAGAGAGTAGCGGAGAGACCCAGTACTTC. It is translated as CASRESSGETQYF.

V is TRBV10-3 and J is TRBJ1-1, with D perhaps matching TRBD1 (5 bases). CDR1 is ENHRY, CDR2 SYGVKD, per germline. V lost 11 bases and J 5 bases, leaving 18 bases between the germline ends. This CDR3 has 13 amino acids. CDR3 protein: CAVYEGDGTEAFF. CDR3 DNA: TGTGCCGTTTATGAAGGGGATGGGACTGAAGCTTTCTTT.

The rearrangement links TRBV9 to TRBJ2-3, with D perhaps being TRBD1 or TRBD2 (5 bases each). V was shortened by 1 base and J by 5 bases, with 14 bases between the two germline ends. The CDR3 loop spans 15 amino acids. Germline CDR1 and CDR2: SGDLS and YYNGEE. In nucleotides, the CDR3 is TGTGCCAGCAGCGTAATAGCGACAGTCGAAGATACGCAGTATTTT. As protein: CASSVIATVEDTQYF.

In nucleotides, the CDR3 is TGTGCCTGGACCCGGGGGGGGCCCAACACTGAAGCTTTCTTT. Residues: CAWTRGGPNTEAFF. The rearrangement uses TRBV30 and TRBJ1-1; D may be TRBD1 (6 bases). The CDR3 spans 14 residues. CDR1 is GTSNPN, CDR2 SVGIG, per germline (reference sequence). Trimming shortened V by 4 bases and J by 2 bases, and 14 bases separated the two germline ends.

This chain joins TRBV3-1 and TRBJ1-5; weak D call: TRBD1 (6 bases). V lost 3 bases and J lost 2, with 8 bases in between. Germline V gene sequence: CDR1 LGHDT, CDR2 YNNKEL (reference sequence). CDR3 size: 14 residues. CDR3 sequence (DNA): TGTGCCAGCAGCCACAGGGGAGGCAATCAGCCCCAGCATTTT. Translation: CASSHRGGNQPQHF.

The chain recombines TRBV29-1 with TRBJ2-1, with 7 bases lining up with TRBD1. The ends lost 1 base at V and 0 bases at J; junction bases unmatched: 9. Germline CDR1 SQVTM, CDR2 ANQGSEA. CDR3 length: 17 amino acids. CDR3 in DNA: TGCAGCGTTGAAGCGCCCAGGGGGAAGAGCTCCTACAATGAGCAGTTCTTC. As protein: CSVEAPRGKSSYNEQFF.